This TCR beta chain came from a study of CD8 T cells in ankylosing spondylitis. TCRdb re-derived calls from the 5' RACE reads in MiXCR, one entry per CDR3 protein. This table has about 440,000 distinct CDR3 sequences, about 15% appearing once. J gave up 6 bases and V 1 base, and 6 bases lay outside the gene matches. There are 15 residues in the CDR3. This clonotype was observed a handful of times. Its antigen is still unknown. Findings and limits, study-wide: A TCR beta motif of roughly eight highly homologous variants appeared characteristic of ankylosing spondylitis blood.

This clonotype was sampled from a male donor with ankylosing spondylitis. The chain is built from TRBV12-3 or TRBV12-4 and TRBJ2-7, with 10 bases aligning to TRBD2. The material sequenced was blood, either unsorted or a sorted T cell fraction (not recorded which). In DNA form, the CDR3 reads TGTGCCAGCAGTTTAGGCGGAGCGGGGGGGCCCGAGCAGTACTTC. Amino acids: CASSLGGAGGPEQYF.